The present T cell receptor (beta chain) was sequenced within a study of PD-1 blockade in classical Hodgkin lymphoma. Study findings and constraints: Relapsed/refractory patients reportedly had the lowest baseline TCR diversity, below newly diagnosed patients, who were below healthy donors. When nivolumab was started under 1 year after ASCT, patients were excluded.

Points on this clone: The antigen remains undetermined.

Profiling relied on immunoSEQ multiplex PCR, and the TCRdb table lists in-frame clones only, not all of them. There are more than 45,000 clones in the sample; over 70% occur only once, and 11% lies in the top ten. All trial patients relapsed after autologous stem cell transplantation. The sample in question was peripheral blood mononuclear cells (PBMCs), obtained at baseline. This clonotype was obtained from a human donor with classical Hodgkin lymphoma.

The CDR3 loop is CASSYKGRLHF. The DNA for the CDR3 is TGTGCCAGCAGTTACAAGGGGCGACTCCACTTT. The V gene is TRBV25-1, the J gene TRBJ1-6; tentative D call: TRBD1 (5 bases). CDR1 is MGHDK and CDR2 is SYGVNS in the germline V gene. V was clipped by 5 bases and J by 16 bases, with 12 bases between them. The CDR3 contains 11 residues.